Listed here are 27 T cell receptor beta chains from one sample, sequenced in a study of T cells after yellow fever vaccination. Using its own MiXCR run on the 5' RACE reads, TCRdb lists one record per CDR3 protein. The sample carries some 260,000 distinct CDR3 sequences, about 5.2% recorded once. The starting material was CD4+ T cells sorted from PBMCs, obtained on the day of the yellow fever booster vaccination. These TCRs come from a man aged 18 to 30 who received the YFV17D yellow fever vaccine.

This clonotype appeared a few times. V gene TRBV10-3 combines with J gene TRBJ2-5; 9 bases align to TRBD1. CDR1 is ENHRY and CDR2 is SYGVKD in the germline V gene. This CDR3 has 12 amino acids. V dropped 10 bases and J dropped 2; count of bases not matched to a gene: 2. The CDR3 bases are TGTGCCACAGGACAGGGGCAAGAGACCCAGTACTTC. This codes for CATGQGQETQYF.

This clonotype was counted between two and nine times. This sequence joins TRBV5-4 and TRBJ2-3; the match to TRBD2 covers 10 bases. Germline V gene lookup returns CDR1 SGHNT and CDR2 YYREEE (reference sequence). The CDR3 loop spans 15 amino acids. The junction had 9 bases not matched to a gene; V was cut back by 3 bases and J by 8 bases. The CDR3 DNA follows: TGTGCCAGCAGCTCCCCAGGGACTAGCGTGGCTACGCAGTATTTT. This sequence encodes CASSSPGTSVATQYF.

This clonotype came up a few times. This chain joins TRBV7-2 and TRBJ2-7; D is possibly TRBD2 (5 bases). The CDR3 has 15 residues. Deletions cut 3 bases from V and 3 bases from J, with 15 bases between. The germline V gene encodes CDR1 SGHTA and CDR2 FQGNSA. This CDR3 reads CASSFLGLGSYEQYF. CDR3 nucleotides: TGTGCCAGCAGCTTCTTGGGTCTTGGGAGCTACGAGCAGTACTTC.

This clonotype was found many times. The chain joins TRBV27 to TRBJ2-3; D not certain. V dropped 2 bases and J dropped 0 bases, with 12 bases sitting between them. This CDR3 spans 16 amino acids. Germline-derived CDR1 and CDR2 are MNHEY and SMNVEV (reference sequence). Written as DNA, the CDR3 is TGTGCCAGCAGTTTACTAGGCGGAACTAGCACAGATACGCAGTATTTT. This translates into CASSLLGGTSTDTQYF.

This sequence joins TRBV3-1 and TRBJ1-5, with D maybe TRBD1 (6 bases). Looked up from germline, CDR1 is LGHDT and CDR2 is YNNKEL (reference sequence). V was pared by 5 bases and J by 5 bases, with 7 bases between. CDR3 size: 12 residues. The CDR3 loop reads CASSGQYQPQHF. CDR3 DNA: TGTGCCAGCAGCGGACAGTATCAGCCCCAGCATTTT. Drawing the rest from reference TRBV3-1 and TRBJ1-5, the complete variable domain is DTAVSQTPKYLVTQMGNDKSIKCEQNLGHDTMYWYKQDSKKFLKIMFSYNNKELIINETVPNRFSPKSPDKAHLNLHINSLELGDSAVYFCASSGQYQPQHFGDGTRLSIL.

Many counts were recorded for this clonotype. The chain uses TRBV20-1 and TRBJ1-3; D perhaps matches TRBD1 (5 bases). CDR1 DFQATT and CDR2 SNEGSKA come from the germline V gene (reference sequence). CDR3 length: 15 residues. V lost 2 bases, J lost 2 bases, and 13 bases lay in between. The CDR3 nucleotides are TGCAGTGCTAGATCGAGGGGAAACACTGGAAACACCATATATTTT. Its translation is CSARSRGNTGNTIYF.

V usage is TRBV5-1 and J usage is TRBJ2-5; D may be TRBD2 (6 bases). The germline V and J ends were trimmed by 4 bases and 2 bases, with 15 bases remaining between them. This CDR3 contains 15 residues. CDR1 SGHRS and CDR2 YFSETQ come from the germline V gene. CDR3 sequence (DNA): TGCGCCAGCAGCATTGGGACTGCTCTTCAAGAGACCCAGTACTTC. This gives the protein CASSIGTALQETQYF.

This chain joins TRBV6-5 and TRBJ1-2, with D maybe TRBD1 (6 bases). The CDR3 totals 15 residues. The germline gives CDR1 MNHEY, CDR2 SVGAGI. Trimming removed 6 bases from V and 7 bases from J, with 21 bases in between. In DNA form, the CDR3 reads TGTGCCAGCAGCCCTGGAGGACAGCAAGTAATTGGCTACACCTTC. Its protein is CASSPGGQQVIGYTF.

This clonotype was recorded at least ten times. The chain uses TRBV20-1 and TRBJ2-1; D is perhaps TRBD1 (6 bases). The CDR3 runs to 15 residues. Trimming cost V 0 bases and J 4 bases, with 13 bases left between them. The V gene's germline CDR1 is DFQATT and CDR2 SNEGSKA (reference sequence). The CDR3 region is CSAREATDSYNEQFF. In DNA, the CDR3 is TGCAGTGCTAGAGAGGCGACGGACAGTTACAATGAGCAGTTCTTC.

In its sample, this clonotype was seen a few times. The rearrangement uses TRBV4-3 and TRBJ2-2, with a weak D call TRBD1 (5 bases). The V and J ends lost 1 base and 4 bases respectively, with 10 bases between them. CDR1 and CDR2 (germline): LGHNA, YSLEER. The CDR3 has 15 residues. The DNA of the CDR3 is TGCGCCAGCAGCCAAGTCGAAGGGGTCACCGGGGAGCTGTTTTTT. This encodes CASSQVEGVTGELFF.

This clonotype turned up a few times. The V call is TRBV7-9, the J call TRBJ1-2; D ambiguous. The CDR3 runs 14 residues. Trimming removed 4 bases from V and 0 bases from J, with 9 bases in between. Germline-derived CDR1 and CDR2 are SEHNR and FQNEAQ (reference sequence). Here the CDR3 reads CASSSTAANYGYTF. CDR3 DNA: TGTGCCAGCAGCTCCACCGCCGCTAACTATGGCTACACCTTC.

This chain uses TRBV12-3 or TRBV12-4 with TRBJ1-2, with D tentatively TRBD1 (5 bases). V was cut by 0 bases and J by 4 bases, with 15 bases left in between. CDR3 length: 16 amino acids. The CDR3 nucleotides read TGTGCCAGCAGTTTAGCGCCGGCTGACAGAGGCTATGGCTACACCTTC. This encodes CASSLAPADRGYGYTF.

The chain recombines TRBV5-5 with TRBJ2-5; unclear D gene. V shed 4 bases and J shed 0 bases, with 7 bases lying between them. The CDR3 covers 13 residues. Germline lookup yields CDR1 SGHKS and CDR2 YYEKEE (reference sequence). CDR3 bases: TGTGCCAGCAGCAGAAACGACCAAGAGACCCAGTACTTC. This translates into CASSRNDQETQYF.

The sample holds many counts of this clonotype. The rearrangement joins TRBV12-3 or TRBV12-4 to TRBJ1-1; D might be TRBD1 (5 bases). Deletions cut 6 bases from V and 3 bases from J, with 14 bases between. The CDR3 extends over 14 amino acids. The CDR3 protein is CASSPGQGHTEAFF. CDR3 in DNA: TGTGCCAGCAGCCCCGGCCAGGGCCACACTGAAGCTTTCTTT.

This clonotype showed up many times. The chain uses TRBV6-5 and TRBJ1-5, with TRBD1 as a possible D gene (6 bases). Germline-derived CDR1 and CDR2 are MNHEY and SVGAGI. The CDR3 runs to 15 residues. V shed 6 bases and J shed 1 base, with 13 bases lying between them. CDR3 protein: CASRKDTGSNQPQHF. In DNA form, the CDR3 reads TGTGCCAGCAGGAAGGACACAGGGAGCAATCAGCCCCAGCATTTT.

This chain links TRBV6-5 with TRBJ2-7; TRBD1 might be the D (6 bases). The CDR3 is made up of 15 amino acids. Germline CDR1 reads MNHEY; CDR2 reads SVGAGI. With 6 bases removed from V and 0 bases from J, the gap between germline ends came to 15 bases. Here the CDR3 DNA reads TGTGCCAGCAGCCTTTTGGGGGCAAGCTCCTACGAGCAGTACTTC. Its protein product is CASSLLGASSYEQYF.

This clonotype appeared many times. J is TRBJ1-4 and V is TRBV6-5, with 7 bases matching TRBD1. The CDR3 contains 14 residues. Per germline, CDR1 MNHEY and CDR2 SVGAGI. J was trimmed by 6 bases and V by 5 bases; bases with no gene match: 6. CDR3 region: CASSLTGRYEKLFF. Here the CDR3 DNA reads TGTGCCAGCAGTCTGACAGGGCGGTATGAAAAACTGTTTTTT.

The chain recombines TRBV7-9 with TRBJ1-3, with 8 positions matching TRBD1. The germline gives CDR1 SEHNR, CDR2 FQNEAQ (reference sequence). V shed 5 bases, J shed 7 bases, and the junction held 4 bases outside the gene matches. CDR3 length equals 13 residues. For the CDR3, the DNA is TGTGCCAGCAGCCCGGGACAGGCGAACACCATATATTTT. This gives the protein CASSPGQANTIYF.

This clonotype was seen a few times. The chain couples TRBV7-2 to TRBJ2-3; D is undetermined. The germline V and J ends were trimmed by 4 bases and 0 bases, with 11 bases remaining between them. CDR3 length equals 15 residues. The germline CDR1 and CDR2 sequences are SGHTA and FQGNSA. Written as DNA, the CDR3 is TGTGCCAGCAGCTGGTCCAAGGTTAGCACAGATACGCAGTATTTT. This encodes CASSWSKVSTDTQYF.

In this sample, this clonotype turned up a few times. The V and J genes are TRBV25-1 and TRBJ1-3; D not certain. V gave up 5 bases and J gave up 4 bases, with 18 bases separating them. Germline CDR1 and CDR2: MGHDK and SYGVNS. This CDR3 is 16 amino acids long. CDR3 protein: CASSNPRGGSGNTIYF. The DNA for the CDR3 is TGTGCCAGCAGTAACCCCAGAGGAGGGTCCGGAAACACCATATATTTT.

This clonotype showed up many times. The V call is TRBV6-2 or TRBV6-3, the J call TRBJ1-1; D perhaps matches TRBD1 (5 bases). Germline CDR1 MNHEY, CDR2 SVGEGT. Trimming cost V 5 bases and J 2 bases, with 9 bases left between them. This CDR3 spans 13 amino acids. In DNA, the CDR3 is TGTGCCAGCAGTCACCAGGGAAACACTGAAGCTTTCTTT. The encoded protein is CASSHQGNTEAFF.

This clonotype was seen repeatedly, ten times or more. J is TRBJ2-1 and V is TRBV5-1, with 11 bases matching TRBD1. J gave up 2 bases and V 4 bases, and 2 bases lay outside the gene matches. Germline CDR1 is SGHRS and CDR2 is YFSETQ. The CDR3 runs to 15 residues. CDR3 sequence: CASSGQGAAYNEQFF. The CDR3 DNA reads as TGCGCCAGCAGCGGACAGGGGGCGGCCTACAATGAGCAGTTCTTC.

This clonotype was detected a few times. The chain carries TRBV7-3 and TRBJ1-1, with D unclear. The CDR3 has 13 amino acids. Per the germline V gene, CDR1 is SGHTA and CDR2 is FQGTGA. With 1 base removed from V and 1 base from J, the gap between germline ends came to 4 bases. CDR3 sequence: CASSLRTNTEAFF. CDR3 DNA: TGTGCCAGCAGCTTAAGGACGAACACTGAAGCTTTCTTT.

This clonotype was counted ten times or more. The chain recombines TRBV28 with TRBJ2-2, with D possibly being TRBD2 (6 bases). The CDR3 length is 14 residues. Deletions cut 4 bases from V and 3 bases from J, with 9 bases between. The germline gives CDR1 MDHEN, CDR2 SYDVKM. This CDR3 is CASSSSGDTGELFF. DNA for the CDR3: TGTGCCAGCAGTTCCTCGGGAGACACCGGGGAGCTGTTTTTT.

This clonotype was seen a handful of times. The CDR3 spells CASSQGQGTSTDTQYF. The CDR3 DNA sequence: TGTGCCAGCAGCCAAGGACAGGGAACTAGCACAGATACGCAGTATTTT. This chain uses TRBV4-2 with TRBJ2-3; 7 positions agree with TRBD1. Germline V CDR1 and CDR2: LGHNA, YNFKEQ. The CDR3 has 16 residues. Trimming took 1 base from V and 0 from J; bases not matched to a gene: 4.

This chain links TRBV20-1 with TRBJ2-7; tentative D call: TRBD2 (5 bases). The CDR3 covers 10 residues. CDR1 is DFQATT and CDR2 is SNEGSKA in the germline V gene (reference sequence). Trimming left V 3 bases short and J 6 bases short, with 6 bases between. CDR3 bases: TGCAGTGCTAGCCGGGGCGAGCAGTACTTC. Protein product: CSASRGEQYF.

This clonotype was seen repeatedly, ten times or more. V usage is TRBV10-3 and J usage is TRBJ1-2, with D tentatively TRBD1 (5 bases). V was cut by 4 bases and J by 4 bases, with 10 bases left in between. CDR1 is ENHRY, CDR2 SYGVKD, per germline. The CDR3 covers 13 residues. The CDR3 DNA sequence: TGTGCCATCAGTGCAAGGGGTATCTATGGCTACACCTTC. Translated: CAISARGIYGYTF.